The clone carrying this T cell receptor beta chain has more than one count but fewer than ten. No antigen is known for it. This sample was included in a study of response to subunit inactivated influenza vaccine. The germline V and J ends were trimmed by 6 bases and 0 bases, with 12 bases remaining between them. The CDR3 has 15 amino acids. General observations from the study: Authors suggested each seasonal flu vaccination may recruit only limited numbers of new T cells.

TCRdb re-called the RT-PCR reads with MiXCR, one entry per CDR3 protein. This sample has under 200,000 distinct CDR3 sequences, with roughly a tenth found just once. The chain combines TRBV12-3 or TRBV12-4 with TRBJ1-5; possible D gene TRBD1, 5 bases. This sequence originates from a man between 50 and 70 years old who received an inactivated influenza vaccine. Sequencing used CD8+ T cells sorted from PBMCs, obtained around 25 months after vaccination. CDR3 nucleotides: TGTGCCAGCAGCATACAGGTCAATAGCAATCAGCCCCAGCATTTT. Encoded protein: CASSIQVNSNQPQHF.